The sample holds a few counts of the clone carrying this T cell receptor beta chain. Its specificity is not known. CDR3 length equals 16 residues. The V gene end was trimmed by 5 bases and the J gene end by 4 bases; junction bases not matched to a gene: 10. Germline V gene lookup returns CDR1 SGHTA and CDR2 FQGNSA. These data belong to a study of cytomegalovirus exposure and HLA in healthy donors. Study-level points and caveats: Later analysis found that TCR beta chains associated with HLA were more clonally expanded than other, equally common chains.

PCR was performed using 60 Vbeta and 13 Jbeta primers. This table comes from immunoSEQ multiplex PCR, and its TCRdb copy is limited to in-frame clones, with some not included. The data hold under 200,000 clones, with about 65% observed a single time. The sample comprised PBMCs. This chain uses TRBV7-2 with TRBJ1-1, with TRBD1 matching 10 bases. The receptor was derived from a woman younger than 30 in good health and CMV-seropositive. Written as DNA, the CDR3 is TGTGCCAGCAGCCCTCTCCCGGGACAGGGGTCCACTGAAGCTTTCTTT. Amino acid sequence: CASSPLPGQGSTEAFF.